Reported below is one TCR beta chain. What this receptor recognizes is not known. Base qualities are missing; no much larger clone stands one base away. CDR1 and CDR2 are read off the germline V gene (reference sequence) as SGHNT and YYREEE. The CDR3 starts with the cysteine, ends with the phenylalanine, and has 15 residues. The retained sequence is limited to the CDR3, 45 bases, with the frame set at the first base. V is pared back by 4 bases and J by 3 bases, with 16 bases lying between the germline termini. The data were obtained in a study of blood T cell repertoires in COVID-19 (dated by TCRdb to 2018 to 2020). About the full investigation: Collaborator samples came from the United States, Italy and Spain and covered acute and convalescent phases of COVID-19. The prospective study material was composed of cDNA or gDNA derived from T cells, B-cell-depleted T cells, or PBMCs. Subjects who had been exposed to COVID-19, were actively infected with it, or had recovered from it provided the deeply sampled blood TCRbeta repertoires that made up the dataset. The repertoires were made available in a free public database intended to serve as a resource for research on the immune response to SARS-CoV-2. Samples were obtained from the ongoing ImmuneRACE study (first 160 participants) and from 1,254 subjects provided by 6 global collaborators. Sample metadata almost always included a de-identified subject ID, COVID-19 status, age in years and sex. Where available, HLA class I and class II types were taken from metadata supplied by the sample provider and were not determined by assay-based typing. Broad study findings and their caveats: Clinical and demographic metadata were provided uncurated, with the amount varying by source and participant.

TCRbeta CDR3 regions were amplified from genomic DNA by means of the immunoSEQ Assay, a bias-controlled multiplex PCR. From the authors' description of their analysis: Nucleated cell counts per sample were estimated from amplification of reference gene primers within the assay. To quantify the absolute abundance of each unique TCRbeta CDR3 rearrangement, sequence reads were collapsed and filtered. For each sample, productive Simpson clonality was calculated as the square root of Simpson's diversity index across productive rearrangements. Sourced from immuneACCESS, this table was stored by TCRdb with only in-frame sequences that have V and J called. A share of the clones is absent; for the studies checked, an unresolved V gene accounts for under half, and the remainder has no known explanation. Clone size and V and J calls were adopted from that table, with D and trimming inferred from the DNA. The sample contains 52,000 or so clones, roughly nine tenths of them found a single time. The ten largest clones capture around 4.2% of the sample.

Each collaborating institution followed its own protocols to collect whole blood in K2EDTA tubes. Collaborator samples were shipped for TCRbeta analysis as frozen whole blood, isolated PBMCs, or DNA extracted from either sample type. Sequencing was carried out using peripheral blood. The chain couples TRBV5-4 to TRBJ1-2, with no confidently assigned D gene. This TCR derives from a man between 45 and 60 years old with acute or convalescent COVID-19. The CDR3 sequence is CASSGAMREYYGYTF. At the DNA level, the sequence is TGTGCCAGCAGCGGAGCTATGAGAGAATACTATGGCTACACCTTC.